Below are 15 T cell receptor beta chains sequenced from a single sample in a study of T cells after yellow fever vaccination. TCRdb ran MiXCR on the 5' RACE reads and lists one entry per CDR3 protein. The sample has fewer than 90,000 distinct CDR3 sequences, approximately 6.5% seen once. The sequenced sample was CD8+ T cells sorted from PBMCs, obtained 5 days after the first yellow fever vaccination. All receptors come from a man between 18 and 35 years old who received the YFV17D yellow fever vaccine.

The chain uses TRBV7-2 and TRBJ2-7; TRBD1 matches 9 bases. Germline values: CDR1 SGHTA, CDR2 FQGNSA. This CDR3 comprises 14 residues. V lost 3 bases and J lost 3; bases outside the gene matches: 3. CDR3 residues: CASSFSTGGYEQYV. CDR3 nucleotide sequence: TGTGCCAGCAGCTTCTCGACAGGGGGCTACGAGCAGTACGTC.

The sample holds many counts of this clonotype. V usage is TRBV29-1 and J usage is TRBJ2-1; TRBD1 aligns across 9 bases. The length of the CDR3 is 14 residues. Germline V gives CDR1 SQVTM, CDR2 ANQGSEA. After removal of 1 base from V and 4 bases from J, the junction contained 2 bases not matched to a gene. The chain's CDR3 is CSVEGTGAYNEQFF. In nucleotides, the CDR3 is TGCAGCGTTGAAGGGACAGGGGCATACAATGAGCAGTTCTTC.

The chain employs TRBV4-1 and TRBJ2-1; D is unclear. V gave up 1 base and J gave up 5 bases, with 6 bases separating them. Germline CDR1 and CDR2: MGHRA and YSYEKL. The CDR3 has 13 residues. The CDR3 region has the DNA TGCGCCAGCAGCCAAGGGCCAAACAATGAGCAGTTCTTC. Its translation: CASSQGPNNEQFF.

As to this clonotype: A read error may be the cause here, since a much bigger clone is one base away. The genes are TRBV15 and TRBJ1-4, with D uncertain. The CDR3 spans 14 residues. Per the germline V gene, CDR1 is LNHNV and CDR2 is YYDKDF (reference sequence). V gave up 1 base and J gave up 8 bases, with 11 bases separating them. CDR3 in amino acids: CATSRGRGREKLFF. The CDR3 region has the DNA TGTGCCACCAGCAGAGGAAGAGGTCGAGAAAAACTGTTTTTT.

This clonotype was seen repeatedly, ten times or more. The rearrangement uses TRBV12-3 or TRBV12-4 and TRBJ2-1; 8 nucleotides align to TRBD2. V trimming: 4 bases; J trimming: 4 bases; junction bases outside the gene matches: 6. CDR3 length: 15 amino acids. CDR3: CASSSARGGYNEQFF. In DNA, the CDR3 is TGTGCCAGCAGTTCCGCCCGGGGGGGGTACAATGAGCAGTTCTTC.

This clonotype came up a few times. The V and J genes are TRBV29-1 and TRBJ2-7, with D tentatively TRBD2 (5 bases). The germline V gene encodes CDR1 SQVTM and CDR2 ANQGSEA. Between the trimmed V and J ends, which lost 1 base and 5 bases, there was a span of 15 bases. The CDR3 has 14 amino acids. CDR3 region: CSVEVRGYVDEQYF. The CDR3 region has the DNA TGCAGCGTTGAAGTACGAGGGTACGTCGACGAGCAGTACTTC.

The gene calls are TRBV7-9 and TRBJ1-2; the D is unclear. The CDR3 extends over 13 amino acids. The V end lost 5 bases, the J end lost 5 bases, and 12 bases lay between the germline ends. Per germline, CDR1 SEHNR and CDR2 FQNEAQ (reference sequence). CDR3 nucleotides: TGTGCCAGCAGCCCTCCCCTAGATTATGGCTACACCTTC. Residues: CASSPPLDYGYTF.

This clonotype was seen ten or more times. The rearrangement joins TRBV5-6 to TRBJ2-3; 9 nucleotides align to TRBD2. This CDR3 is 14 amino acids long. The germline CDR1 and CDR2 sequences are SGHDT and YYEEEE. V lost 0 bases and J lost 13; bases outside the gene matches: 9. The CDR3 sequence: CASSLGAGGFPKYF. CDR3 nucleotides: TGTGCCAGCAGCTTGGGAGCGGGGGGCTTTCCCAAGTATTTT.

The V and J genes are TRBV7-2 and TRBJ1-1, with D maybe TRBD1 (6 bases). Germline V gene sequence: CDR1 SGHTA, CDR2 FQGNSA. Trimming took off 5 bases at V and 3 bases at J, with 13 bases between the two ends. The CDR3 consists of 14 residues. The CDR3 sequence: CASSAGGGHTEAFF. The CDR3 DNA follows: TGTGCCAGCAGCGCCGGAGGGGGGCACACTGAAGCTTTCTTT. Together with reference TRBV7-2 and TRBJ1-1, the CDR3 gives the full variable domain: GAGVSQSPSNKVTEKGKDVELRCDPISGHTALYWYRQSLGQGLEFLIYFQGNSAPDKSGLPSDRFSAERTGGSVSTLTIQRTQQEDSAVYLCASSAGGGHTEAFFGQGTRLTVV.

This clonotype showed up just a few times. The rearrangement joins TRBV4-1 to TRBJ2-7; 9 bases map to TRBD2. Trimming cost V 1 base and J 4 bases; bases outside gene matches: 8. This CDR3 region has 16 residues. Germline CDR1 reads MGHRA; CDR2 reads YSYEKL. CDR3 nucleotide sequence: TGCGCCAGCAGCCAAGGTCCAGCGGGGGGACTTTACGAGCAGTACTTC. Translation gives CASSQGPAGGLYEQYF.

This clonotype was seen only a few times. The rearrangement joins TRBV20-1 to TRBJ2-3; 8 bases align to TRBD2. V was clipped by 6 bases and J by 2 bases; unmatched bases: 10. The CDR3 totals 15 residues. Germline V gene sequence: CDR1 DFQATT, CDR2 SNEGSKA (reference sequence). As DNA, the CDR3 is TGCAGTGCCCCCTCCCGGGGGGGATACACAGATACGCAGTATTTT. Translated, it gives CSAPSRGGYTDTQYF.

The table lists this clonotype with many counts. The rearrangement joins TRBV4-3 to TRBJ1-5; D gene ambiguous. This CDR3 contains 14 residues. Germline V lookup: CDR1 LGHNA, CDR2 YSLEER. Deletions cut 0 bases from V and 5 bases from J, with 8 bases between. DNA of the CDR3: TGCGCCAGCAGCCAAGATCACGGGGATCAGCCCCAGCATTTT. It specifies CASSQDHGDQPQHF.

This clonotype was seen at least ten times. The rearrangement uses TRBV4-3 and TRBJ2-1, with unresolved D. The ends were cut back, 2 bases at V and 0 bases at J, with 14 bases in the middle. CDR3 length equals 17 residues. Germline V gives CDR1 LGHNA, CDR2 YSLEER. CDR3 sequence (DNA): TGCGCCAGCAGCCAATCTGAAACCGGTAGCTCCTACAATGAGCAGTTCTTC. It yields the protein CASSQSETGSSYNEQFF.

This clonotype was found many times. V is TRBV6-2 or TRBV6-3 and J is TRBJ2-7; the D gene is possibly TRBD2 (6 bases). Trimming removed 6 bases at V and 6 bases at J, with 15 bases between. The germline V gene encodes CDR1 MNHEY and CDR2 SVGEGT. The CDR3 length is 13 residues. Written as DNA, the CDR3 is TGTGCCAGCAGCCTCGGAGGGGCCGTCGAGCAGTACGTC. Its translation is CASSLGGAVEQYV.

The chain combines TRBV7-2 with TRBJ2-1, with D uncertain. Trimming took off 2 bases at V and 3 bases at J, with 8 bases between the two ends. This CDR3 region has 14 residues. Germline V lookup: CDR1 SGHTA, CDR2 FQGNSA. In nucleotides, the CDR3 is TGTGCCAGCAGCTTATATGGGTACTACAATGAGCAGTTCTTC. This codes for CASSLYGYYNEQFF.